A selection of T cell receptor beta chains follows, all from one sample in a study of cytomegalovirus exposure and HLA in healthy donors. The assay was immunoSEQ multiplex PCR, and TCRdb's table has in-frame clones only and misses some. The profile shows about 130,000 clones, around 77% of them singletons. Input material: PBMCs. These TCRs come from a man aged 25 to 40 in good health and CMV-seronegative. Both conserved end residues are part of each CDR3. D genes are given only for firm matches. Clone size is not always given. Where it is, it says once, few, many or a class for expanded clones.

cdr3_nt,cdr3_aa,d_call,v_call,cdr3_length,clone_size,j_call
TGCGCCAGCAGCGTGTTCCCCCTGGAGGCCAATGAGCAGTTCTTC,CASSVFPLEANEQFF,NA,TRBV5-1,15,NA,TRBJ2-1
TGTGCCAGCAGCTTATCGGGACAGGGAATCACCGGGGAGCTGTTTTTT,CASSLSGQGITGELFF,TRBD1,TRBV7-8,16,NA,TRBJ2-2
TGTGCCAGCAGTTTAAGGGGCCAGCCCCAGCATTTT,CASSLRGQPQHF,NA,TRBV28,12,NA,TRBJ1-5
TGCGCCAGCAGCCACCCGGACAGGGGAACCGCGTATCCCCAAGAGACCCAGTACTTC,CASSHPDRGTAYPQETQYF,TRBD1,TRBV5-1,19,NA,TRBJ2-5
TGTGCCAGCTCACCAGCACTCTACTCTGGAAACACCATATATTTT,CASSPALYSGNTIYF,NA,TRBV18,15,NA,TRBJ1-3
TGTGCCAGCAGCTCAGGGAGGGGGGAGCAGTACTTC,CASSSGRGEQYF,NA,TRBV11-2,12,NA,TRBJ2-7
TGTGCCAGCAGCTTAAGAGGAAACTCTGGGGCCAACGTCCTGACTTTC,CASSLRGNSGANVLTF,NA,TRBV7-3,16,NA,TRBJ2-6
TGTGCCAGCAGTGAAGCGCTTCCGGGACTACAATACGAGCAGTACTTC,CASSEALPGLQYEQYF,TRBD2,TRBV2,16,NA,TRBJ2-7
TGTGCCAGCTCACCACCGCTCAGGGGGCCCTACAATGAGCAGTTCTTC,CASSPPLRGPYNEQFF,TRBD1,TRBV18,16,few,TRBJ2-1
TGTGCCAGCAGGGTCCGAGACTATCTTACGCAGTATTTT,CASRVRDYLTQYF,NA,TRBV2,13,NA,TRBJ2-3
TGTGCCAGCAGCTCCCGGACAGGGGGGGCCTATGGCTACACCTTC,CASSSRTGGAYGYTF,TRBD1,TRBV13,15,NA,TRBJ1-2
TGTGCCGGAGGCAGGGGCCACTACGAGCAGTACTTC,CAGGRGHYEQYF,NA,TRBV30,12,NA,TRBJ2-7
TGTGCCAGTGCTAGGACAGGGGAAGGCATTCAGTACTTC,CASARTGEGIQYF,TRBD1,TRBV19,13,NA,TRBJ2-4
TGTGCCTGGAGCCGGGGACAGGGGGCAACTAATGAAAAACTGTTTTTT,CAWSRGQGATNEKLFF,TRBD1,TRBV30,16,NA,TRBJ1-4
TGTGCTAGCAGCCGGGACAGAACCTACGAGCAGTACTTC,CASSRDRTYEQYF,TRBD1,TRBV7-7,13,NA,TRBJ2-7
TGTGCCAGCTCACCCCTGACAGGGAGCTCTGGAAACACCATATATTTT,CASSPLTGSSGNTIYF,TRBD1,TRBV18,16,NA,TRBJ1-3
TGCGCCAGCAGCCGCGGGACAGGGGACACTGAAGCTTTCTTT,CASSRGTGDTEAFF,TRBD1,TRBV5-1,14,NA,TRBJ1-1
TGTGCCTGGGGGACTAGAGGAGAGACCCAGTACTTC,CAWGTRGETQYF,TRBD2,TRBV30,12,NA,TRBJ2-5
TGTGCCAGCAGCTTGGGGACTAGCGGACTTTACGAGCAGTACTTC,CASSLGTSGLYEQYF,TRBD2,TRBV11-2,15,NA,TRBJ2-7
TGTGCCAGCAGTTACTCTACAGGGGTAGTTAATGAGCAGTTCTTC,CASSYSTGVVNEQFF,TRBD1,TRBV6-6,15,NA,TRBJ2-1
TGTGCCAGCAGCTTAATAGGGGGAGAGACCCAGTACTTC,CASSLIGGETQYF,NA,TRBV11-3,13,NA,TRBJ2-5
TGCGCCAGCAGTGACAGCGGGAGCACAGATACGCAGTATTTT,CASSDSGSTDTQYF,NA,TRBV10-2,14,NA,TRBJ2-3
TGTGCCAGCAGGGGGGGGGAATACGAGCAGTACTTC,CASRGGEYEQYF,TRBD2,TRBV2,12,once,TRBJ2-7
TGCGCCAGCAGCTTGAATTTCAATGGAAACACCATATATTTT,CASSLNFNGNTIYF,NA,TRBV5-1,14,few,TRBJ1-3
TGTGCCAGCAGTCTCGGACAGGCCTCCACGGATACGCAGTATTTT,CASSLGQASTDTQYF,TRBD1,TRBV27,15,NA,TRBJ2-3
TGTGCCAGCAGCTTAGCCGGGAGGGGCACCGGGGAGCTGTTTTTT,CASSLAGRGTGELFF,TRBD2,TRBV7-8,15,NA,TRBJ2-2
TGTGCCAGCACTCGGGACAGACCACCTCAAGAGACCCAGTACTTC,CASTRDRPPQETQYF,TRBD1,TRBV2,15,NA,TRBJ2-5
TGTGCCAGCAGTTGGGGGGGAGCTAACACCGGGGAGCTGTTTTTT,CASSWGGANTGELFF,TRBD2,TRBV6-1,15,few,TRBJ2-2
TGTGCCAGCAGGGAACGACAGGGCGGCCCTGAAGCTTTCTTT,CASRERQGGPEAFF,TRBD1,TRBV27,14,NA,TRBJ1-1
TGTGCCTGGAGCGTAGCGAGAAGCACAGATACGCAGTATTTT,CAWSVARSTDTQYF,NA,TRBV30,14,NA,TRBJ2-3
TGCGCCAGCAGCGAACAGGGGGCTCCGAACACCGGGGAGCTGTTTTTT,CASSEQGAPNTGELFF,TRBD1,TRBV5-1,16,NA,TRBJ2-2
TGTGCCAGCAGCTCCCTAGGTGGGACTAGCGCCCTTGGGGAGACCCAGTACTTC,CASSSLGGTSALGETQYF,TRBD2,TRBV9,18,once,TRBJ2-5
TGTGCCAGCAGCTTTGGTCAGGATCCCTACGAGCAGTACTTC,CASSFGQDPYEQYF,NA,TRBV7-9,14,NA,TRBJ2-7
TGTGCCAGCAGCTTAGGGGGGACAATGAACACTGAAGCTTTCTTT,CASSLGGTMNTEAFF,NA,TRBV11-3,15,NA,TRBJ1-1
TGCGCCAGCAGTCATCCCGGGACAGGGGCCAAAAGTGAGCAGTACTTC,CASSHPGTGAKSEQYF,TRBD1,TRBV23-1,16,NA,TRBJ2-7
TGTGCCAGCTCACCGGGACAGTCCACAGATACGCAGTATTTT,CASSPGQSTDTQYF,TRBD1,TRBV18,14,NA,TRBJ2-3
TGTGCCAGCAGCCCTAGCCGATTGGGGACCGGGGAGCTGTTTTTT,CASSPSRLGTGELFF,NA,TRBV7-2,15,NA,TRBJ2-2
TGTGCCAGCAGTTTGGCGATGGGACAGGGCCTCTCTGGGGCCAACGTCCTGACTTTC,CASSLAMGQGLSGANVLTF,TRBD1,TRBV28,19,NA,TRBJ2-6
TGCGCCAGCAGGCGGGGGGTTGGCGAGACCCAGTACTTC,CASRRGVGETQYF,TRBD2,TRBV10-2,13,few,TRBJ2-5
TGCGCCAGCAGCCCGGACAGGGTGAATGGCTACACCTTC,CASSPDRVNGYTF,TRBD1,TRBV5-1,13,NA,TRBJ1-2
TGTGCCAGCAGTTACTCCGGGACTAGCGATGGAGATACGCAGTATTTT,CASSYSGTSDGDTQYF,TRBD2,TRBV6-6,16,few,TRBJ2-3
TGTGCCAGCAGCTTGTCGACGGGAGGAGAGACCCAGTACTTC,CASSLSTGGETQYF,TRBD2,TRBV5-4,14,NA,TRBJ2-5
TGTGCCACCAGCACGGTCAGGGGCTACGAGCAGTACTTC,CATSTVRGYEQYF,NA,TRBV15,13,NA,TRBJ2-7
TGCGCCAGCAGCTTGGGGAGCCCGCGGGGCTCCTACAATGAGCAGTTCTTC,CASSLGSPRGSYNEQFF,NA,TRBV5-1,17,NA,TRBJ2-1
TGTGCCAGCACCGGGACATCCTTCTACGAGCAGTACTTC,CASTGTSFYEQYF,NA,TRBV7-2,13,NA,TRBJ2-7
TGCGCCAGCAGGGGGGGACAGGGGGGAGACTACGAGCAGTACTTC,CASRGGQGGDYEQYF,TRBD1,TRBV5-1,15,NA,TRBJ2-7
TGTGCCAGCAGCTTAGGGCCCCACTACAATGAGCAGTTCTTC,CASSLGPHYNEQFF,NA,TRBV7-6,14,NA,TRBJ2-1
TGCGCCAGCAGTGAAGTAGCGGGAGGGCCTGGGGAGCAGTTCTTC,CASSEVAGGPGEQFF,TRBD2,TRBV10-1,15,NA,TRBJ2-1
TGTGCCTGGAGCCCTCTTAATGAAAAACTGTTTTTT,CAWSPLNEKLFF,NA,TRBV30,12,few,TRBJ1-4
TGTGCCAGCAGCCCCGGGACAGGGGGCAGCGAGGGGGCTTTCTTT,CASSPGTGGSEGAFF,TRBD1,TRBV9,15,few,TRBJ1-1
TGTGCCAGCAATCGTGCGGGAGGTGACACCGGGGAGCTGTTTTTT,CASNRAGGDTGELFF,TRBD2,TRBV6-1,15,NA,TRBJ2-2
TGTGCCAGCAGTTTCGGGGGACGTCTCAACCAGCCCCAGCATTTT,CASSFGGRLNQPQHF,NA,TRBV28,15,NA,TRBJ1-5
TGTGCCAGCAGCTTAGAGCCCAGCTCCTACGAGCAGTACTTC,CASSLEPSSYEQYF,NA,TRBV11-2,14,NA,TRBJ2-7
TGTGCCAGCAGCCGCCAGGCCTTGGGGACCCAGTACTTC,CASSRQALGTQYF,NA,TRBV5-8,13,NA,TRBJ2-5
TGTGCCAGCAGCGTAGAGCCGAAAGACTACGAGCAGTACTTC,CASSVEPKDYEQYF,NA,TRBV9,14,NA,TRBJ2-7